This TCR beta chain appears in the sequencing data of a study of cytomegalovirus exposure and HLA in healthy donors. Overall study: From donors who were HLA-typed, an early data release held approximately 80 million unique TCRs. Among 398 genotyped donors, around 80% fell in the Caucasian-associated ancestry cluster. Study findings and constraints: In a later analysis, V- and J-gene trimming of beta chains associated with a DCLRE1C missense variant, replicated independently.

Comment on this clone: No antigen is known for it.

PCR employed 60 Vbeta and 13 Jbeta primers. Assay: immunoSEQ multiplex PCR; the TCRdb copy retains only in-frame clones and omits some. Seen here are some 200,000 clones, approximately 80% observed once, and the top ten hold 1.7%. This CDR3 has 15 amino acids. V lost 2 bases, J lost 9 bases, and 7 bases stayed unmatched. CDR1 KGHSH and CDR2 LQKENI come from the germline V gene. This receptor was obtained from a man aged 45-65 years in good health and CMV-seronegative. The rearrangement uses TRBV18 and TRBJ2-1; 10 nucleotides match TRBD2. Input material: PBMCs. CDR3 in DNA: TGTGCCAGCTCACCAATAGCGGGAGGAGTATCTGAGCAGTTCTTC. The encoded protein is CASSPIAGGVSEQFF.